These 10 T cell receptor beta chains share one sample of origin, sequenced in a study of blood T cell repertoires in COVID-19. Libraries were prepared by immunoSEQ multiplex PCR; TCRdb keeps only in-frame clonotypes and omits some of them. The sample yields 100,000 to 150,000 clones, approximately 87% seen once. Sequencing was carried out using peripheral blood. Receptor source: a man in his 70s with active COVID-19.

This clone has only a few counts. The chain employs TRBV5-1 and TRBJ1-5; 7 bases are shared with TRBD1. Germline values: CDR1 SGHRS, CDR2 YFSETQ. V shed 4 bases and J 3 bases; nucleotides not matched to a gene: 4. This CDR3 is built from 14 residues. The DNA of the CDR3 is TGCGCCAGCAGCCCGACAGGGCCCAATCAGCCCCAGCATTTT. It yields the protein CASSPTGPNQPQHF.

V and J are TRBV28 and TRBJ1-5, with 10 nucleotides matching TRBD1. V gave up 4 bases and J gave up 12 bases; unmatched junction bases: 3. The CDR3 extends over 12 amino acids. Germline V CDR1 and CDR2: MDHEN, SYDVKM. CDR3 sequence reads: CASSWGTGDQHF. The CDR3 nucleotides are TGTGCCAGCAGTTGGGGGACAGGGGACCAGCATTTT.

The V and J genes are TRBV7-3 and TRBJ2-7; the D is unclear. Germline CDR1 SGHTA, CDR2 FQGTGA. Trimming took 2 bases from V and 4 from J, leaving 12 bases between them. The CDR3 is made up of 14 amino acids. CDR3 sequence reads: CASSLGGVPYEQYF. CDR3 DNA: TGTGCCAGCAGCTTAGGCGGCGTTCCGTACGAGCAGTACTTC.

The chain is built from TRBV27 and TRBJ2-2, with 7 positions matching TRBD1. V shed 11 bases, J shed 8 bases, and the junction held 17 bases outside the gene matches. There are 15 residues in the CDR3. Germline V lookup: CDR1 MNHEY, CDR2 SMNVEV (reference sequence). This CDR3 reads CACRPMRGRSGELFF. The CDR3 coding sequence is TGTGCCTGCCGGCCTATGAGGGGGCGGTCTGGGGAGCTGTTTTTT.

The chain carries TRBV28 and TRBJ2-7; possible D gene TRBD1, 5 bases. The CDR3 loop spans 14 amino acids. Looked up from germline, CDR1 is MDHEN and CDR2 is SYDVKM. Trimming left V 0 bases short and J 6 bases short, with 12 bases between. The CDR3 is CASSLWNQGSEQYF. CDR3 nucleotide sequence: TGTGCCAGCAGTTTATGGAACCAGGGCTCCGAGCAGTACTTC.

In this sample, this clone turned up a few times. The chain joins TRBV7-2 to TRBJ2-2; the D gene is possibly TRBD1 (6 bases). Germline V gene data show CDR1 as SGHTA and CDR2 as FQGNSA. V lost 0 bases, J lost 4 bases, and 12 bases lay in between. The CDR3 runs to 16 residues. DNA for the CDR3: TGTGCCAGCAGCTTAGCCCGGGGACACTTCACCGGGGAGCTGTTTTTT. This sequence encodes CASSLARGHFTGELFF.

CDR3 nucleotides: TGTGCCATCAGTGAGTGGGCTAGCGGAACCTACGAGCAGTACTTC. It yields the protein CAISEWASGTYEQYF. The J gene is TRBJ2-7, the V gene TRBV10-3; TRBD2 matches at 7 bases. Germline values: CDR1 ENHRY, CDR2 SYGVKD. The CDR3 sequence is 15 residues long. The junction had 5 bases not matched to a gene; V was cut back by 1 base and J by 2 bases.

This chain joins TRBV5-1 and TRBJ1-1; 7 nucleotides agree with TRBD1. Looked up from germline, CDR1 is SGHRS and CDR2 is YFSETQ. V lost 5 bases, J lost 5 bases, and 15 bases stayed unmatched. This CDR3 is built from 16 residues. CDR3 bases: TGCGCCAGCAGTCTCAACGGAGGAGGGGGCGGGACTGAAGCTTTCTTT. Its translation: CASSLNGGGGGTEAFF.

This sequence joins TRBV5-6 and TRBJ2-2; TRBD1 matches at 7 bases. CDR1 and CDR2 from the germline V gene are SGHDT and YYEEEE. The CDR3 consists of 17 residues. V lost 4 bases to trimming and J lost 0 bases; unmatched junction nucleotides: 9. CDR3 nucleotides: TGTGCCAGCAGCCCCCAAGGGGGCAGTCCGAACACCGGGGAGCTGTTTTTT. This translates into CASSPQGGSPNTGELFF.

The CDR3 loop is CASSGGQPLFEKLFF. The CDR3 nucleotides read TGTGCCAGCAGTGGGGGACAGCCTCTCTTCGAAAAACTGTTTTTT. The rearrangement links TRBV28 to TRBJ1-4; TRBD1 agrees at 7 bases. Germline V gene data show CDR1 as MDHEN and CDR2 as SYDVKM. J gave up 8 bases and V 5 bases, and 11 bases lay outside the gene matches. The CDR3 runs to 15 residues.